The 22 T cell receptor beta chains in this list originate from one sample, sequenced in a study of blood T cell repertoires in COVID-19. Only in-frame clones appear in the TCRdb table, and some are missing; sequencing was by immunoSEQ multiplex PCR. The sample lists 200,000 to 300,000 clones, 75% to 90% seen once, with 3% to 4.5% in the top ten. The specimen was peripheral blood. These receptors came from a woman aged 40 to 50 with acute or convalescent COVID-19.

The chain combines TRBV6-6 with TRBJ1-4; weak D call: TRBD1 (6 bases). Trimming stripped 8 bases from V and 5 bases from J, with 15 bases between. CDR3 length: 14 residues. Germline CDR1 and CDR2: MNHNY and SVGAGI (reference sequence). CDR3 bases: TGTGCCAGCGCGCGACGACAGGCGAATGAAAAACTGTTTTTT. This sequence encodes CASARRQANEKLFF.

The chain has TRBV2 and TRBJ1-1; 11 positions agree with TRBD1. V lost 9 bases and J lost 4; bases outside the gene matches: 4. The CDR3 sequence is 13 residues long. Per germline, CDR1 SNHLY and CDR2 FYNNEI. The CDR3 bases are TGTGCCAGGACCGGGACAGGGGGCACTGAAGCTTTCTTT. Translation: CARTGTGGTEAFF.

The chain combines TRBV29-1 with TRBJ1-2; D not resolved. V shed 6 bases and J shed 4 bases, with 15 bases lying between them. Germline CDR1 and CDR2: SQVTM and ANQGSEA. CDR3 length: 13 residues. CDR3 protein: CSVRGGLSYGYTF. The CDR3, as DNA: TGCAGCGTCAGAGGCGGACTAAGCTATGGCTACACCTTC.

As to this clone: Other DNA sequences in this sample translate to the same CDR3. The V and J genes are TRBV6-5 and TRBJ1-1; 8 bases fit TRBD1. The CDR3 loop spans 13 amino acids. The V and J ends lost 6 bases and 4 bases, in that order; junction bases with no gene match: 4. Germline CDR1 and CDR2: MNHEY and SVGAGI. CDR3 sequence (DNA): TGTGCCAGCAGCCGACAGGGGTCCACTGAAGCTTTCTTT. The encoded protein is CASSRQGSTEAFF.

The CDR3 nucleotides read TGTGCCAGCAGCTTGTCGACAGGGAGGTATGGCTACACCTTC. Residues: CASSLSTGRYGYTF. V usage is TRBV5-6 and J usage is TRBJ1-2; 7 nucleotides match TRBD1. This CDR3 contains 14 residues. The germline CDR1 and CDR2 sequences are SGHDT and YYEEEE. V gave up 1 base and J gave up 5 bases; unmatched junction bases: 5.

This clone was seen once. The chain joins TRBV6-6 to TRBJ1-6; D perhaps matches TRBD1 (6 bases). Germline lookup yields CDR1 MNHNY and CDR2 SVGAGI (reference sequence). This CDR3 is built from 13 residues. V lost 6 bases and J 14 bases, leaving 17 bases between the germline ends. CDR3: CASSKSQGFTLHF. The CDR3 nucleotides are TGTGCCAGCAGCAAATCACAGGGTTTCACCCTCCACTTT.

The chain joins TRBV2 to TRBJ1-2; D may be TRBD1 (6 bases). Germline CDR1 SNHLY, CDR2 FYNNEI. The germline V and J ends were trimmed by 6 bases and 4 bases, with 12 bases remaining between them. This CDR3 spans 13 amino acids. CDR3 DNA: TGTGCCAGCAGCCGGCCAGGGGTCTATGGCTACACCTTC. It is translated as CASSRPGVYGYTF.

The chain links TRBV11-3 to TRBJ2-1; TRBD1 aligns across 7 bases. The CDR3 covers 16 residues. Looked up from germline, CDR1 is SGHNT and CDR2 is YENEEA. Germline trimming cut 5 bases from V and 2 bases from J; bases unmatched to any gene: 9. Here the CDR3 reads CASSRATGAAYNEQFF. In nucleotides, the CDR3 is TGTGCCAGCAGCCGAGCTACAGGGGCGGCCTACAATGAGCAGTTCTTC.

This clone was found once. This chain uses TRBV9 with TRBJ1-3, with 8 positions matching TRBD1. Germline V gives CDR1 SGDLS, CDR2 YYNGEE. This CDR3 region has 16 residues. J was trimmed by 8 bases and V by 3 bases; bases with no gene match: 13. CDR3 sequence (DNA): TGTGCCAGCAGCGCGGGAAATCTCGGACAGGGTGACACCATATATTTT. This codes for CASSAGNLGQGDTIYF.

The V gene is TRBV19, the J gene TRBJ1-1; D gene unclear. CDR1 is LNHDA, CDR2 SQIVND, per germline (reference sequence). There are 15 residues in the CDR3. V lost 1 base, J lost 1 base, and 10 bases lay in between. CDR3 sequence reads: CASSIVRGRNTEAFF. The CDR3 coding sequence is TGTGCCAGTAGTATAGTTAGAGGCCGGAACACTGAAGCTTTCTTT.

This clone was counted a few times. The chain is built from TRBV2 and TRBJ1-5; the D gene is possibly TRBD1 (6 bases). Per germline, CDR1 SNHLY and CDR2 FYNNEI. V lost 5 bases to trimming and J lost 0 bases, with 8 bases between them. This CDR3 has 14 amino acids. The CDR3 protein is CASSWTDSNQPQHF. The CDR3 DNA is TGTGCCAGCAGTTGGACAGATAGCAATCAGCCCCAGCATTTT. Variable domain in full (rest from reference TRBV2 and TRBJ1-5): EPEVTQTPSHQVTQMGQEVILRCVPISNHLYFYWYRQILGQKVEFLVSFYNNEISEKSEIFDDQFSVERPDGSNFTLKIRSTKLEDSAMYFCASSWTDSNQPQHFGDGTRLSIL.

This rearrangement joins TRBV2 to TRBJ2-3; D call uncertain. Germline V CDR1 and CDR2: SNHLY, FYNNEI. The CDR3 is made up of 12 amino acids. The V and J ends lost 3 bases and 4 bases respectively, with 5 bases between them. CDR3 nucleotides: TGTGCCAGCAGTGACGAGGCAGATACGCAGTATTTT. Residues: CASSDEADTQYF.

V and J are TRBV7-2 and TRBJ1-5, with D unclear. This CDR3 spans 15 amino acids. Trimming stripped 0 bases from V and 4 bases from J, with 10 bases between. CDR1 and CDR2 (germline): SGHTA, FQGNSA. For the CDR3, the DNA is TGTGCCAGCAGCTTAGCCCCCTCGGGAAATCAGCCCCAGCATTTT. Translated: CASSLAPSGNQPQHF. Variable domain in full (rest from reference TRBV7-2 and TRBJ1-5): GAGVSQSPSNKVTEKGKDVELRCDPISGHTALYWYRQSLGQGLEFLIYFQGNSAPDKSGLPSDRFSAERTGGSVSTLTIQRTQQEDSAVYLCASSLAPSGNQPQHFGDGTRLSIL.

This chain uses TRBV5-1 with TRBJ1-2; a possible D gene is TRBD1 (6 bases). The germline V gene encodes CDR1 SGHRS and CDR2 YFSETQ. Trimming left V 4 bases short and J 8 bases short, with 15 bases between. CDR3 length: 13 amino acids. The CDR3 loop is CASSPPGGQGYTF. CDR3 nucleotides: TGCGCCAGCAGCCCTCCGGGGGGGCAGGGCTACACCTTC. Filled out from reference TRBV5-1 and TRBJ1-2, the complete variable domain reads KAGVTQTPRYLIKTRGQQVTLSCSPISGHRSVSWYQQTPGQGLQFLFEYFSETQRNKGNFPGRFSGRQFSNSRSEMNVSTLELGDSALYLCASSPPGGQGYTFGSGTRLTVV.

The chain combines TRBV2 with TRBJ2-3; TRBD2 agrees at 15 bases. Per germline, CDR1 SNHLY and CDR2 FYNNEI. The CDR3 sequence is 17 residues long. The trim removed 2 bases at V and 5 bases at J, leaving 5 bases unmatched. The chain's CDR3 is CASSEWTSGGALDTQYF. CDR3 nucleotides: TGTGCCAGCAGTGAATGGACTAGCGGGGGGGCCTTAGATACGCAGTATTTT.

This clone was counted many times. This sequence joins TRBV5-1 and TRBJ1-6, with D perhaps matching TRBD1 (6 bases). The V gene lost 1 base and the J gene lost 10 bases, with 12 bases spanning the gap. Germline V gene sequence: CDR1 SGHRS, CDR2 YFSETQ. There are 14 residues in the CDR3. For the CDR3, the DNA is TGCGCCAGCAGCTTGTCTGGACAGTCCTCACCCCTCCACTTT. It is translated as CASSLSGQSSPLHF.

The chain recombines TRBV27 with TRBJ2-1; 9 nucleotides match TRBD2. The germline V gene has CDR1 MNHEY and CDR2 SMNVEV (reference sequence). The CDR3 spans 15 residues. J gave up 7 bases and V 3 bases, and 7 bases lay outside the gene matches. Here the CDR3 DNA reads TGTGCCAGCAGTTTGAGGCGGGGGGGCTTAAATGAGCAGTTCTTC. Translated: CASSLRRGGLNEQFF.

This clone has only a few counts. The CDR3 sequence: CASSWGAGGNHNEQFF. In nucleotides, the CDR3 is TGCGCCAGCAGCTGGGGGGCAGGGGGCAACCACAATGAGCAGTTCTTC. The chain links TRBV5-1 to TRBJ2-1, with 8 bases lining up with TRBD1. This CDR3 comprises 16 residues. After removal of 3 bases from V and 5 bases from J, the junction contained 10 bases not matched to a gene. The germline gives CDR1 SGHRS, CDR2 YFSETQ.

This chain joins TRBV5-8 and TRBJ1-1, with D possibly matching TRBD1 (6 bases). V shed 7 bases and J shed 7 bases, with 8 bases lying between them. Germline CDR1 is SGHTS and CDR2 is YDEGEE. The CDR3 consists of 10 residues. In DNA form, the CDR3 reads TGTGCCAGCTGGACAGTTGAAGCTTTCTTT. Translation: CASWTVEAFF.

The chain has TRBV4-1 and TRBJ1-6; 10 bases match TRBD1. In germline, CDR1 is MGHRA, CDR2 YSYEKL. The CDR3 consists of 15 residues. V was clipped by 1 base and J by 10 bases; unmatched bases: 4. The CDR3 reads CASSQGGQGGSPLHF. In nucleotides, the CDR3 is TGCGCCAGCAGCCAAGGCGGACAGGGGGGATCACCCCTCCACTTT.

This clone has only one observation. V is TRBV7-3 and J is TRBJ1-1; D unresolved. V dropped 5 bases and J dropped 4 bases, with 14 bases sitting between them. Germline CDR1 and CDR2: SGHTA and FQGTGA. The CDR3 length is 14 residues. This CDR3 is CASSPSRSATEAFF. The CDR3 coding sequence is TGTGCCAGCAGCCCATCTAGGAGCGCCACTGAAGCTTTCTTT.

The chain couples TRBV4-1 to TRBJ1-3, with D unresolved. Germline CDR1 is MGHRA and CDR2 is YSYEKL. The CDR3 contains 18 residues. V was clipped by 0 bases and J by 0 bases, with 15 bases between them. The CDR3 protein is CASSQDVADSHSGNTIYF. Here the CDR3 DNA reads TGCGCCAGCAGCCAAGATGTCGCAGACTCCCACTCTGGAAACACCATATATTTT.